The entry that follows covers one T cell receptor beta chain sequence. Looked up from germline, CDR1 is SEHNR and CDR2 is FQNEAQ (reference sequence). Losses at the gene ends were 1 base for V and 5 bases for J; bases not matched to a gene: 0. The CDR3 is 15 residues long. This entry is derived from a study of CD8+ T cells in alopecia areata. Background on the study: Treated patients were given 5 to 10 mg oral tofacitinib twice daily.

Reverse transcription of extracted RNA yielded cDNA, which provided the sequencing template. Sequencing used immunoSEQ multiplex PCR; TCRdb keeps in-frame clones, though not all of them. The sample has some 130,000 clones; around 60% are singletons. The source was CD4+ T cells sorted from blood, collected at week 0. This sequence originates from a human donor with alopecia areata. The rearrangement uses TRBV7-9 and TRBJ2-1; TRBD2 aligns across 12 bases. In DNA, the CDR3 is TGTGCCAGCAGCTTAGGACTAGCGGGGGACAATGAGCAGTTCTTC. It codes for CASSLGLAGDNEQFF.